This T cell receptor (beta chain) appears in the sequencing data of a study of HIV-infected patients and healthy controls. This clonotype has just a few counts. Its antigen is as yet unknown. Findings of the study overall: CMV-associated CDR3s mostly grew nonsignificantly during therapy, while HIV-associated CDR3s declined significantly.

Reverse transcription used around 540 ng RNA and constant-region primers for alpha and beta. Separate chain-specific third strand synthesis with multiplexing indices produced the alpha and beta libraries. A single primer pair per chain amplified all rearrangements, with per-molecule barcodes. A short first PCR added P5 and P7 adapter elements and a second index. TCRdb re-analysed the 5' RACE reads in MiXCR, keeping a single row per CDR3 protein. Here the sample spans roughly 18,000 distinct CDR3 sequences, approximately 8.3% being singletons. V shed 3 bases, J shed 9 bases, and the junction held 9 bases outside the gene matches. The length of the CDR3 is 15 residues. Germline V lookup: CDR1 SGHTA, CDR2 FQGNSA. The repertoire came from unfractionated whole blood and reflected all unsorted peripheral T cells.

This receptor was obtained from an adult in good health. V usage is TRBV7-2 and J usage is TRBJ2-1; 9 nucleotides align to TRBD2. The sequenced material came from blood. The CDR3 region has the DNA TGTGCCAGCAGCTTTCGGTCGGGACTAGCAACTGAGCAGTTCTTC. As protein: CASSFRSGLATEQFF.